A single sample gave rise to the 21 T cell receptor beta chains below, sequenced in a study of T cells in Graves' hyperthyroidism and ophthalmopathy. From RNA transcripts, TCR beta CDR3 regions were amplified. HTBI primers were used for first-round RT-PCR of the TCR CDR3. TCRdb redid the calling of the multiplex PCR reads with MiXCR, one entry per CDR3 protein. The sample holds around 300,000 distinct CDR3 sequences, around 25% seen once. Sequenced: blood. The receptors stem from a man aged 35 to 55 with Graves' hyperthyroidism that later progressed to Graves' ophthalmopathy.

This clonotype has a count of ten or more. The chain recombines TRBV7-9 with TRBJ2-7; 8 bases line up with TRBD2. The CDR3 contains 15 residues. The V gene's germline CDR1 is SEHNR and CDR2 FQNEAQ (reference sequence). After removal of 1 base from V and 3 bases from J, the junction contained 5 bases not matched to a gene. CDR3 sequence: CASSLDAGGLYEQYF. In DNA form, the CDR3 reads TGTGCCAGCAGCTTAGATGCGGGAGGACTCTACGAGCAGTACTTC.

This clonotype has just one count. The DNA for the CDR3 is TGTGCCAGCAGCTCGAAGACTAGCGGGTCCTACGAGCAGTACTTC. Its translation is CASSSKTSGSYEQYF. The chain couples TRBV7-2 to TRBJ2-7; TRBD2 matches at 10 bases. This CDR3 is built from 15 residues. Unmatched junction bases numbered 4, after V lost 4 bases and J lost 1 base. Germline CDR1 reads SGHTA; CDR2 reads FQGNSA.

This clonotype has a count of ten or more. The chain couples TRBV6-5 to TRBJ2-7; 11 nucleotides match TRBD1. V dropped 4 bases and J dropped 6; count of bases not matched to a gene: 11. Germline V gene sequence: CDR1 MNHEY, CDR2 SVGAGI. CDR3 length equals 16 residues. The CDR3 nucleotides are TGTGCCAGCAGTTCCCTTATCGGGACAGGGGGTGTCGAGCAGTACTTC. This gives the protein CASSSLIGTGGVEQYF.

The chain employs TRBV28 and TRBJ1-5; weak D call: TRBD1 (6 bases). In germline, CDR1 is MDHEN, CDR2 SYDVKM. V was cut by 3 bases and J by 6 bases, with 18 bases left in between. The CDR3 consists of 16 residues. The CDR3 here is CASSFSSGGEGQPQHF. Here the CDR3 DNA reads TGTGCCAGCAGTTTCTCCTCGGGGGGCGAGGGTCAGCCCCAGCATTTT. The full variable domain, in which reference TRBV28 and TRBJ1-5 provide the parts outside the CDR3, is DVKVTQSSRYLVKRTGEKVFLECVQDMDHENMFWYRQDPGLGLRLIYFSYDVKMKEKGDIPEGYSVSREKKERFSLILESASTNQTSMYLCASSFSSGGEGQPQHFGDGTRLSIL.

This clonotype was picked up many times. The chain employs TRBV2 and TRBJ1-6, with a possible D match to TRBD1 (5 bases). With 1 base removed from V and 10 bases from J, the gap between germline ends came to 17 bases. This CDR3 spans 16 amino acids. CDR1 is SNHLY, CDR2 FYNNEI, per germline. The CDR3 reads CASSEGRDDLKSPLHF. The DNA for the CDR3 is TGTGCCAGCAGTGAAGGCCGGGACGACTTAAAATCACCCCTCCACTTT.

This clonotype came up many times. The V and J genes are TRBV4-1 and TRBJ2-4; D remains unclear. The CDR3 covers 14 residues. CDR1 is MGHRA, CDR2 YSYEKL, per germline. V was cut by 4 bases and J by 7 bases, with 14 bases left in between. In DNA form, the CDR3 reads TGCGCCAGCAGCCTCCGGAACGTCGGGAACATTCAGTACTTC. This encodes CASSLRNVGNIQYF.

Many counts were recorded for this clonotype. CDR3 DNA: TGTGCCACCAGGACCGGGACAGGGCTTGGCTACACCTTC. Its protein product is CATRTGTGLGYTF. The rearrangement uses TRBV19 and TRBJ1-2; 9 bases line up with TRBD1. The CDR3 totals 13 residues. Germline V gives CDR1 LNHDA, CDR2 SQIVND (reference sequence). Unmatched junction bases numbered 10, after V lost 10 bases and J lost 7 bases.

The chain couples TRBV27 to TRBJ2-7; 7 nucleotides line up with TRBD1. Germline V CDR1 and CDR2: MNHEY, SMNVEV (reference sequence). The CDR3 runs 13 residues. J gave up 5 bases and V 6 bases, and 7 bases lay outside the gene matches. CDR3 residues: CASSETGFDEQYF. For the CDR3, the DNA is TGTGCCAGCAGCGAGACAGGGTTCGACGAGCAGTACTTC.

This clonotype occurred many times. The chain combines TRBV11-2 with TRBJ2-5; 12 nucleotides align to TRBD2. The CDR3 spans 16 residues. Trimming cost V 3 bases and J 7 bases; bases outside gene matches: 9. Germline V CDR1 and CDR2: SGHAT, FQNNGV. The CDR3 nucleotides are TGTGCCAGCAGCTTTGAACTACTAGCGGGAGGCGGGACCCAGTACTTC. It encodes CASSFELLAGGGTQYF.

The chain recombines TRBV6-2 or TRBV6-3 with TRBJ2-7; D may be TRBD1 (6 bases). The CDR3 has 14 residues. Looked up from germline, CDR1 is MNHEY and CDR2 is SVGEGT. V gave up 6 bases and J gave up 7 bases, with 19 bases separating them. The CDR3 reads CASSGVRDKSEQYF. The CDR3 DNA follows: TGTGCCAGCAGCGGAGTCCGGGACAAGTCGGAGCAGTACTTC.

The chain recombines TRBV7-8 with TRBJ2-5; a weak D match, TRBD2 (5 bases). From germline, CDR1 is SGHVS and CDR2 FQNEAQ. The CDR3 consists of 12 residues. Trimming stripped 5 bases from V and 4 bases from J, with 8 bases between. Here the CDR3 reads CASSRGAETQYF. In DNA, the CDR3 is TGTGCCAGCAGCCGGGGAGCAGAGACCCAGTACTTC.

Only a few counts were recorded for this clonotype. The chain has TRBV6-5 and TRBJ2-7; D is ambiguous. The V gene's germline CDR1 is MNHEY and CDR2 SVGAGI. The CDR3 sequence is 13 residues long. Trimming left V 0 bases short and J 3 bases short, with 6 bases between. CDR3 coding DNA: TGTGCCAGCAGTTACTCGTCAGACTACGAGCAGTACTTC. Amino acids: CASSYSSDYEQYF.

This clonotype was recorded many times. The chain carries TRBV30 and TRBJ2-7; D call uncertain. The CDR3 spans 13 residues. CDR1 and CDR2 (germline): GTSNPN, SVGIG (reference sequence). The ends were cut back, 4 bases at V and 0 bases at J, with 10 bases in the middle. The CDR3 DNA reads TGTGCCTGGACCCTCGACCGCTCCTACGAGCAGTACTTC. Its protein is CAWTLDRSYEQYF.

This clonotype was counted ten times or more. The chain carries TRBV7-8 and TRBJ2-7; a possible D gene is TRBD1 (5 bases). The CDR3 consists of 15 residues. The V and J ends lost 2 bases and 2 bases respectively, with 13 bases between them. Germline V gene data show CDR1 as SGHVS and CDR2 as FQNEAQ. CDR3 sequence reads: CASSLYLTDTYEQYF. The CDR3 DNA reads as TGTGCCAGCAGCTTATACCTGACAGACACCTACGAGCAGTACTTC.

This clonotype was recorded at least ten times. The CDR3 DNA reads TGCGCCAGCAGTGAGTCCCGGGACGCGAACACCGGGGAGCTGTTTTTT. Translated: CASSESRDANTGELFF. This rearrangement joins TRBV10-1 to TRBJ2-2; D is possibly TRBD1 or TRBD2 (5 bases each). Deletions cut 0 bases from V and 0 bases from J, with 8 bases between. CDR3 size: 16 residues. Germline values: CDR1 WNHNN, CDR2 SYGVQD (reference sequence).

This clonotype was observed at least ten times. The chain has TRBV7-9 and TRBJ1-1, with TRBD1 matching 7 bases. The CDR3 has 12 amino acids. The V segment lost 5 bases and the J segment 7 bases; nucleotides outside the gene matches: 4. The germline V gene encodes CDR1 SEHNR and CDR2 FQNEAQ (reference sequence). For the CDR3, the DNA is TGTGCCAGCAGCCTAGGACAGGTTGAAGCTTTCTTT. This sequence encodes CASSLGQVEAFF.

This clonotype was observed a few times. The chain is built from TRBV18 and TRBJ1-1, with 9 bases that match TRBD1. In germline, CDR1 is KGHSH, CDR2 LQKENI. The CDR3 runs to 15 residues. The trim removed 8 bases at V and 6 bases at J, leaving 13 bases unmatched. The CDR3 is CASPQGARHQAEAFF. The DNA for the CDR3 is TGTGCCAGCCCACAGGGGGCGCGGCACCAGGCTGAAGCTTTCTTT.

This clonotype was counted many times. This chain joins TRBV6-1 and TRBJ1-1; TRBD1 matches at 10 bases. CDR3 length: 19 amino acids. The V gene end was trimmed by 4 bases and the J gene end by 7 bases; junction bases not matched to a gene: 21. The V gene's germline CDR1 is MNHNS and CDR2 SASEGT. CDR3 in DNA: TGTGCCAGCAGTGGACGGGACAGGGGTTTCTCCCGCCGAAACTTTGAAGCTTTCTTT. This gives the protein CASSGRDRGFSRRNFEAFF.

This clonotype was observed many times. V is TRBV11-2 and J is TRBJ1-2; TRBD1 agrees at 7 bases. V gave up 5 bases and J gave up 6 bases; unmatched junction bases: 6. The germline V gene encodes CDR1 SGHAT and CDR2 FQNNGV. The CDR3 spans 13 residues. The DNA for the CDR3 is TGTGCCAGCAGCCTTGACAGGGCCCATGGCTACACCTTC. This encodes CASSLDRAHGYTF.

This clonotype was seen a few times. The V call is TRBV6-5, the J call TRBJ1-5; 7 bases are a match to TRBD1. J gave up 2 bases and V 2 bases, and 3 bases lay outside the gene matches. The germline V gene encodes CDR1 MNHEY and CDR2 SVGAGI. The CDR3 totals 15 residues. CDR3 amino acids: CASSYAGQGNQPQHF. The CDR3 nucleotides are TGTGCCAGCAGTTACGCCGGACAGGGCAATCAGCCCCAGCATTTT.

J is TRBJ2-5 and V is TRBV11-2, with a weak D call TRBD2 (6 bases). This CDR3 has 14 residues. V was shortened by 1 base and J by 4 bases, with 10 bases between the two germline ends. Germline V CDR1 and CDR2: SGHAT, FQNNGV. CDR3 nucleotide sequence: TGTGCCAGCAGCTTAGTTCGGAGGGGAGAGACCCAGTACTTC. This gives the protein CASSLVRRGETQYF.